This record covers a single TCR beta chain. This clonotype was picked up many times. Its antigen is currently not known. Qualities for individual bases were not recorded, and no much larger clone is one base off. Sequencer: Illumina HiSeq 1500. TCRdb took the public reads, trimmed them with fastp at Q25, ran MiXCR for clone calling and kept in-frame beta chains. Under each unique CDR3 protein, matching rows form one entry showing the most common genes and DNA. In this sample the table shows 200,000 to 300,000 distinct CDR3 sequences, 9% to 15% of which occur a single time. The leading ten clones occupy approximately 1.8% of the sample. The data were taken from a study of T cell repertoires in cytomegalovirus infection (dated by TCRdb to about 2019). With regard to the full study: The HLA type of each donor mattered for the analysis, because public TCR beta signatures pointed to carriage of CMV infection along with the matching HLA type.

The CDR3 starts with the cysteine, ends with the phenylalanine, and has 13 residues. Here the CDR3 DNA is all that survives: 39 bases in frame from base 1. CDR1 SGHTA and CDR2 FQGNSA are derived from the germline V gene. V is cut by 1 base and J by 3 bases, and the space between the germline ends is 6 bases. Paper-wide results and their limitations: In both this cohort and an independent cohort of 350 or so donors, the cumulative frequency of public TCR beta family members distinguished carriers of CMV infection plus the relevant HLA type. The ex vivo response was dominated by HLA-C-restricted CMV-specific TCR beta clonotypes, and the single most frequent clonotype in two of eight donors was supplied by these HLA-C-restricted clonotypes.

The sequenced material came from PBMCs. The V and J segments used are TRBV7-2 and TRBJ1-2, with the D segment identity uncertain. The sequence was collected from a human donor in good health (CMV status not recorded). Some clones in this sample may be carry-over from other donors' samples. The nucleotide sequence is TGTGCCAGCAGCTTAGTAAACGACTATGGCTACACCTTC. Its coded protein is CASSLVNDYGYTF. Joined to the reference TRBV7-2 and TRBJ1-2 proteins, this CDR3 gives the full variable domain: GAGVSQSPSNKVTEKGKDVELRCDPISGHTALYWYRQSLGQGLEFLIYFQGNSAPDKSGLPSDRFSAERTGGSVSTLTIQRTQQEDSAVYLCASSLVNDYGYTFGSGTRLTVV.